The rows below give T cell receptor beta chains drawn from one sample of a study of blood T cell repertoires in COVID-19. The table came from immunoSEQ multiplex PCR; TCRdb's copy has only in-frame clones and leaves some out. The table includes 200,000 to 300,000 clones, more than 80% detected once. The sample consisted of peripheral blood. Receptors originate from a woman aged 40 to 50 with acute or convalescent COVID-19. Both conserved end residues are part of each CDR3. The order of the fields is V gene, D gene, J gene, clone size, CDR3 DNA, CDR3 protein. The D gene is left open where the match is weak. The size field is filled for only some rows; it gives once, few, many or a size class.

v_gene: TRBV6-5
d_gene: -
j_gene: TRBJ2-5
abundance: -
CDR3nt: TGTGCCAGCAGCCCGCTGACAGGAGAGCAAGAGACCCAGTACTTC
CDR3aa: CASSPLTGEQETQYF

v_gene: TRBV5-4
d_gene: TRBD2
j_gene: TRBJ2-4
abundance: -
CDR3nt: TGTGCCAGTTCGGGGGGGCGGCGAAACATTCAGTACTTC
CDR3aa: CASSGGRRNIQYF

v_gene: TRBV6-5
d_gene: -
j_gene: TRBJ2-2
abundance: -
CDR3nt: TGTGCCAGCAGTCGGAGGGGAGAGCTGTTTTTT
CDR3aa: CASSRRGELFF

v_gene: TRBV7-8
d_gene: TRBD2
j_gene: TRBJ2-5
abundance: -
CDR3nt: TGTGCCAGCAGCGGGCGACTAGCGAGGGAGACCCAGTACTTC
CDR3aa: CASSGRLARETQYF

v_gene: TRBV18
d_gene: TRBD1
j_gene: TRBJ1-6
abundance: once
CDR3nt: TGTGCCAGCTCACCGGACAGGGTTGAAAATTCACCCCTCCACTTT
CDR3aa: CASSPDRVENSPLHF

v_gene: TRBV27
d_gene: -
j_gene: TRBJ1-6
abundance: -
CDR3nt: TGTGCCAGCAGTAGCGTCTTTCAGTCACCCCTCCACTTT
CDR3aa: CASSSVFQSPLHF

v_gene: TRBV24-1
d_gene: -
j_gene: TRBJ1-4
abundance: -
CDR3nt: TGTGCCACCAGGAGGGAACGGATGAATGAAAAACTGTTTTTT
CDR3aa: CATRRERMNEKLFF

v_gene: TRBV14
d_gene: TRBD2
j_gene: TRBJ2-5
abundance: -
CDR3nt: TGTGCCAGCAGCCAAGTAAGGACTAGCGGTTCCCAAGAGACCCAGTACTTC
CDR3aa: CASSQVRTSGSQETQYF

v_gene: TRBV11-2
d_gene: TRBD2
j_gene: TRBJ2-1
abundance: -
CDR3nt: TGTGCCAGCAGCTTAGGAGGCCCTAGCGGGACCGTTTACAATGAGCAGTTCTTC
CDR3aa: CASSLGGPSGTVYNEQFF

v_gene: TRBV28
d_gene: -
j_gene: TRBJ1-6
abundance: -
CDR3nt: TGTGCCAGCAGGCTCCGGACAGTCTGGAATTCACCCCTCCACTTT
CDR3aa: CASRLRTVWNSPLHF

v_gene: TRBV29-1
d_gene: -
j_gene: TRBJ2-3
abundance: -
CDR3nt: TGCAGCGTCGCGGGACGGATACTCACAGATACGCAGTATTTT
CDR3aa: CSVAGRILTDTQYF

v_gene: TRBV29-1
d_gene: TRBD2
j_gene: TRBJ2-1
abundance: -
CDR3nt: TGCAGCGTTTTAGGACTAGCGGGGGGGGCCCACTACAATGAGCAGTTCTTC
CDR3aa: CSVLGLAGGAHYNEQFF

v_gene: TRBV30
d_gene: -
j_gene: TRBJ1-2
abundance: -
CDR3nt: TGTGCCTGGAGTGTACGTAACAGGGTGGTTTATGGCTACACCTTC
CDR3aa: CAWSVRNRVVYGYTF

v_gene: TRBV6-5
d_gene: TRBD1
j_gene: TRBJ2-3
abundance: -
CDR3nt: TGTGCCAGCCGGGACAGGGGCACAGATACGCAGTATTTT
CDR3aa: CASRDRGTDTQYF

v_gene: TRBV2
d_gene: TRBD1
j_gene: TRBJ1-6
abundance: -
CDR3nt: TGTGCCAGCAGTAAGAGCGGACAGGGGAATTCACCCCTCCACTTT
CDR3aa: CASSKSGQGNSPLHF

v_gene: TRBV10-3
d_gene: -
j_gene: TRBJ2-5
abundance: -
CDR3nt: TGTGCCATCAGGGCAGGGGAGAAAGAGACCCAGTACTTC
CDR3aa: CAIRAGEKETQYF

v_gene: TRBV2
d_gene: -
j_gene: TRBJ2-2
abundance: -
CDR3nt: TGTGCCAGCAGTGAAGTAAGCGACGCCGGGGAGCTGTTTTTT
CDR3aa: CASSEVSDAGELFF

v_gene: TRBV7-8
d_gene: TRBD1
j_gene: TRBJ1-4
abundance: -
CDR3nt: TGTGCCAGCAGCTTGCGGGGCTACAGGGGATTAGAGGAAAAACTGTTTTTT
CDR3aa: CASSLRGYRGLEEKLFF

v_gene: TRBV2
d_gene: -
j_gene: TRBJ2-5
abundance: -
CDR3nt: TGTGCCAGCGTGGGGGGGCGCAGGGTTTCTAAAGAGACCCAGTACTTC
CDR3aa: CASVGGRRVSKETQYF

v_gene: TRBV21-1
d_gene: -
j_gene: TRBJ1-6
abundance: few
CDR3nt: TGTGCCAGCAGCAATGGACAGGGGGCAGGATCACCCCTCCACTTT
CDR3aa: CASSNGQGAGSPLHF

v_gene: TRBV29-1
d_gene: TRBD1
j_gene: TRBJ1-1
abundance: -
CDR3nt: TGCAGCGTTGAAGATCCGGGACAGCAGAACACTGAAGCTTTCTTT
CDR3aa: CSVEDPGQQNTEAFF

v_gene: TRBV5-1
d_gene: -
j_gene: TRBJ1-1
abundance: -
CDR3nt: TGCGCCAGCAGATCCACAGGATCTGAAGCTTTCTTT
CDR3aa: CASRSTGSEAFF

v_gene: TRBV6-5
d_gene: TRBD1
j_gene: TRBJ1-2
abundance: -
CDR3nt: TGTGCCAGCAGTTACCCACAGGGGGCGGAGGGCTACACCTTC
CDR3aa: CASSYPQGAEGYTF

v_gene: TRBV12-3/TRBV12-4
d_gene: -
j_gene: TRBJ1-5
abundance: -
CDR3nt: TGTGCCAGCAGAGCAGGGGTTCAGCCCCAGCATTTT
CDR3aa: CASRAGVQPQHF

v_gene: TRBV7-7
d_gene: TRBD2
j_gene: TRBJ2-5
abundance: once
CDR3nt: TGTGCCAGCAGCGACCTCGGCGAGCGGGGGTTCCAAGAGACCCAGTACTTC
CDR3aa: CASSDLGERGFQETQYF

v_gene: TRBV5-4
d_gene: TRBD1
j_gene: TRBJ1-6
abundance: -
CDR3nt: TGTGCCAGCAGCTTGGGGACAGGGGTTAGGTCACCCCTCCACTTT
CDR3aa: CASSLGTGVRSPLHF

v_gene: TRBV30
d_gene: -
j_gene: TRBJ1-5
abundance: -
CDR3nt: TGTGCCTGGAGTGGGACATTGTATAGCAATCAGCCCCAGCATTTT
CDR3aa: CAWSGTLYSNQPQHF

v_gene: TRBV5-1
d_gene: TRBD1
j_gene: TRBJ2-3
abundance: -
CDR3nt: TGCGCCAGCCGAAGGACAGGAGGCACAGATACGCAGTATTTT
CDR3aa: CASRRTGGTDTQYF

v_gene: TRBV30
d_gene: TRBD1
j_gene: TRBJ1-5
abundance: -
CDR3nt: TGTGCCTGGACAACAGGGGGCCACAATCAGCCCCAGCATTTT
CDR3aa: CAWTTGGHNQPQHF

v_gene: TRBV10-3
d_gene: TRBD1
j_gene: TRBJ2-2
abundance: -
CDR3nt: TGTGCCATCAGCGAAGCCTCCGGACAGGGGACGAACACCGGGGAGCTGTTTTTT
CDR3aa: CAISEASGQGTNTGELFF

v_gene: TRBV5-1
d_gene: TRBD1
j_gene: TRBJ1-1
abundance: -
CDR3nt: TGCGCCAGCAGCTTGTACGATCAAACAGGGGGTACTGAAGCTTTCTTT
CDR3aa: CASSLYDQTGGTEAFF

v_gene: TRBV4-1
d_gene: -
j_gene: TRBJ1-5
abundance: -
CDR3nt: TGCGCCAGCAGCCAAGATCTCTCTCTCGTGAATCAGCCCCAGCATTTT
CDR3aa: CASSQDLSLVNQPQHF

v_gene: TRBV6-5
d_gene: TRBD1
j_gene: TRBJ1-1
abundance: few
CDR3nt: TGTGCCAGCAACCTAAACGGACAGGGGAACACTGAAGCTTTCTTT
CDR3aa: CASNLNGQGNTEAFF

v_gene: TRBV11-2
d_gene: -
j_gene: TRBJ2-3
abundance: -
CDR3nt: TGTGCCAGCAGCGACGCGGGGGCTCCCACAGATACGCAGTATTTT
CDR3aa: CASSDAGAPTDTQYF

v_gene: TRBV4-2
d_gene: TRBD2
j_gene: TRBJ2-2
abundance: -
CDR3nt: TGTGCCAGCAGCCAAGAACGGGGGGGCTCCGGGGAGCTGTTTTTT
CDR3aa: CASSQERGGSGELFF

v_gene: TRBV5-4
d_gene: -
j_gene: TRBJ1-6
abundance: -
CDR3nt: TGTGCCAGCAGCAACACAGGGATTAACTATAATTCACCCCTCCACTTT
CDR3aa: CASSNTGINYNSPLHF

v_gene: TRBV5-1
d_gene: -
j_gene: TRBJ1-1
abundance: -
CDR3nt: TGCGCCAGCAGCCCGGACATGATGAACACTGAAGCTTTCTTT
CDR3aa: CASSPDMMNTEAFF

v_gene: TRBV19
d_gene: -
j_gene: TRBJ1-5
abundance: -
CDR3nt: TGTGCCAGTAGTATCCAGGAGGTACTCAATCAGCCCCAGCATTTT
CDR3aa: CASSIQEVLNQPQHF

v_gene: TRBV24-1
d_gene: -
j_gene: TRBJ2-3
abundance: -
CDR3nt: TGTGCCACCACCCGGGGTGGGACTAGCACAGATACGCAGTATTTT
CDR3aa: CATTRGGTSTDTQYF

v_gene: TRBV7-2
d_gene: -
j_gene: TRBJ1-4
abundance: -
CDR3nt: TGTGCCAGCAGCTCGACAGCCCTTAATGAAAAACTGTTTTTT
CDR3aa: CASSSTALNEKLFF

v_gene: TRBV6-5
d_gene: -
j_gene: TRBJ1-1
abundance: -
CDR3nt: TGTGCCAGCAGTTACTGGCGTGGGGGAGGCACTGAAGCTTTCTTT
CDR3aa: CASSYWRGGGTEAFF

v_gene: TRBV29-1
d_gene: -
j_gene: TRBJ1-2
abundance: -
CDR3nt: TGCAGCGTACCTACAGGAGACTATGGCTACACCTTC
CDR3aa: CSVPTGDYGYTF

v_gene: TRBV5-8
d_gene: TRBD1
j_gene: TRBJ1-1
abundance: -
CDR3nt: TGTGCCAGCAGCCTGGGGTCTACAGGGGGCCACACTGAAGCTTTCTTT
CDR3aa: CASSLGSTGGHTEAFF

v_gene: TRBV3-1/TRBV3-2
d_gene: TRBD2
j_gene: TRBJ2-2
abundance: -
CDR3nt: TGTCCCAGCAGCCAATATCGCGGGGGGGCCGGGCCCGGGGAGCTGTTTTTT
CDR3aa: CPSSQYRGGAGPGELFF

v_gene: TRBV6-5
d_gene: TRBD1
j_gene: TRBJ1-2
abundance: -
CDR3nt: TGTGCCAGCAGGCCGATACAGGGGGCGCAAGGCTACACCTTC
CDR3aa: CASRPIQGAQGYTF

v_gene: TRBV27
d_gene: -
j_gene: TRBJ1-1
abundance: -
CDR3nt: TGTGCCAGCCGGACTGGTAACACTGAAGCTTTCTTT
CDR3aa: CASRTGNTEAFF

v_gene: TRBV19
d_gene: TRBD1
j_gene: TRBJ1-5
abundance: -
CDR3nt: TGTGCCAGTAGTCCGGGACAGGGCAATCAGCCCCAGCATTTT
CDR3aa: CASSPGQGNQPQHF

v_gene: TRBV10-2
d_gene: -
j_gene: TRBJ1-1
abundance: -
CDR3nt: TGCGCCAGCAGTGAGTCGGGAGGGTGGGGCGAGAACACTGAAGCTTTCTTT
CDR3aa: CASSESGGWGENTEAFF

v_gene: TRBV6-5
d_gene: -
j_gene: TRBJ1-4
abundance: -
CDR3nt: TGTGCCAGCGCCCGGACAAGTAATGAAAAACTGTTTTTT
CDR3aa: CASARTSNEKLFF

v_gene: TRBV27
d_gene: -
j_gene: TRBJ2-3
abundance: -
CDR3nt: TGTGCCAGCAGTTTATTGTCGGCAGGGCACACAGATACGCAGTATTTT
CDR3aa: CASSLLSAGHTDTQYF

v_gene: TRBV18
d_gene: TRBD2
j_gene: TRBJ2-2
abundance: -
CDR3nt: TGTGCCAGCTCACCACCGCTATCTAGCGGGGCTGGAACCGGGGAGCTGTTTTTT
CDR3aa: CASSPPLSSGAGTGELFF